This entry concerns a single TCR beta chain. The CDR3 sequence is 15 residues long. V was trimmed by 7 bases and J by 0 bases, leaving 12 bases between them. Germline V lookup: CDR1 LGHDT, CDR2 YNNKEL (reference sequence). Recovered status in Cohort 3 required two negative PCRs, clearance, or symptom resolution. The data were taken from a study of blood T cell repertoires in COVID-19. For the study at large: Sites in the United States, Italy and Spain provided acute and convalescent COVID-19 samples. The analysed material was cDNA or gDNA that came from T cells, B-cell-depleted T cells, or PBMCs.

Profiled with immunoSEQ multiplex PCR; TCRdb holds only in-frame clones, not every one. The table has 250,000 or so clones, about 89% seen once. The sequencing input was PBMCs or T cells enriched from blood (not recorded which). The rearrangement joins TRBV3-1 (or the pseudogene TRBV3-2) to TRBJ1-4; D uncertain. The clonotype originates from a woman between 18 and 30 years old who had recovered from COVID-19. This CDR3 reads CASTTTAATNEKLFF. The CDR3 region has the DNA TGTGCCAGCACGACTACCGCTGCAACTAATGAAAAACTGTTTTTT.